This section outlines one T cell receptor beta chain sequence together with its context. The target antigen is unknown. The germline V gene has CDR1 LGHDT and CDR2 YNNKEL (reference sequence). V was pared by 4 bases and J by 4 bases, with 10 bases between. This CDR3 is built from 13 residues. The data are from a study of early T cells in non-severe SARS-CoV-2 infection. At the level of the study: Bulk RNA isolated from unsorted whole blood underwent sequencing; chains were not paired.

Regarding the study as a whole: Comparison of clonotypes with VDJdb favored anti-spike CD8 responses while missing private and CD4 specificities.

Individual cDNA molecules each received unique molecular identifiers attached to them. TCRdb analysed the 5' RACE reads with MiXCR anew, one entry per CDR3 protein. The sample has 85,000 to 95,000 distinct CDR3 sequences; roughly 14% are singletons. The chain combines TRBV3-1 with TRBJ1-2; D possibly corresponds to TRBD1 (6 bases). The clonotype comes from an adult who was a healthcare worker with PCR-confirmed SARS-CoV-2 infection or an uninfected control (not recorded which). Sample: whole blood. CDR3 bases: TGTGCCAGCAGCCTGAGGACAGCCTATGGCTACACCTTC. It is translated as CASSLRTAYGYTF.